The T cell receptor beta chain under discussion was sequenced for a study of blood T cell repertoires in COVID-19. Study-level background: Sites in the United States, Italy and Spain provided acute and convalescent COVID-19 samples. T cells, B-cell-depleted T cells, or PBMCs supplied cDNA or gDNA.

The CDR3 sequence is 16 residues long. Trimming cost V 0 bases and J 5 bases, with 14 bases left between them. From germline, CDR1 is LGHNA and CDR2 YNFKEQ. This table comes from immunoSEQ multiplex PCR, and its TCRdb copy is limited to in-frame clones, with some not included. The sample holds approximately 250,000 clones, over 75% seen once. Sequenced material: peripheral blood. The chain joins TRBV4-2 to TRBJ1-3, with D possibly TRBD1 on 5 matching bases. The receptor's source is a human donor in a cohort sampled during active COVID-19. The CDR3 reads CASSQDWQGGRNTIYF. CDR3 coding DNA: TGTGCCAGCAGCCAAGATTGGCAGGGAGGGCGAAACACCATATATTTT.